These 8 T cell receptor beta chains came from one sample sequenced in a study of shared clonotypes between healthy human individuals (TCRdb year 2020). The library was made by the immunoSEQ multiplex PCR assay. The source is immuneACCESS, and TCRdb retained only in-frame sequences with V and J called. Part of the clones is not carried over; for the studies checked, unresolved V genes explain less than half of this, and the remainder is unexplained. Here the sample has 2 million to 3 million clones; 80% to 95% occur a single time. The ten largest clonotypes hold about 0.39% of the sample. Material for sequencing was naive CD4+ T cells from PBMCs. In light of the paper, this sample's cell subset or site label describes: CD45RA+ positively selected. The receptor set was obtained from a man aged 18-30 years in good health. Some clones in this sample may be carry-over from other donors' samples.

The rearrangement links TRBV28 to TRBJ1-5; a weak D match, TRBD1 (6 bases). V lost 7 bases and J lost 5, with 12 bases in between. Germline V lookup: CDR1 MDHEN, CDR2 SYDVKM. The CDR3 is 13 residues long. Here the CDR3 reads CASTQGKYQPQHF. As DNA, the CDR3 is TGTGCCAGCACCCAGGGGAAGTATCAGCCCCAGCATTTT.

The V and J genes are TRBV4-3 and TRBJ1-1; TRBD1 matches at 8 bases. The germline V gene has CDR1 LGHNA and CDR2 YSLEER. V gave up 5 bases and J gave up 4 bases; unmatched junction bases: 6. This CDR3 contains 14 residues. CDR3: CASSKRQGITEAFF. CDR3 DNA: TGCGCCAGCAGCAAGAGACAGGGGATCACTGAAGCTTTCTTT.

The gene calls are TRBV5-1 and TRBJ2-1; TRBD1 aligns across 9 bases. Germline V gene data show CDR1 as SGHRS and CDR2 as YFSETQ. The CDR3 has 17 amino acids. Trimming removed 4 bases from V and 6 bases from J; junction bases left unmatched: 14. The CDR3 DNA follows: TGCGCCAGCAGCCCCTTGGTAACCGGGACAGGGAGCAATGAGCAGTTCTTC. Translated, it gives CASSPLVTGTGSNEQFF.

V is TRBV5-1 and J is TRBJ1-4; unclear D gene. V was cut by 0 bases and J by 0 bases, with 9 bases left in between. In germline, CDR1 is SGHRS, CDR2 YFSETQ. The CDR3 consists of 16 residues. CDR3 in DNA: TGCGCCAGCAGCTTGGTTTCTGGAGCAACTAATGAAAAACTGTTTTTT. This gives the protein CASSLVSGATNEKLFF.

This clone was found once. The J gene is TRBJ2-5, the V gene TRBV28; a possible D gene is TRBD1 (5 bases). Germline loops: CDR1 MDHEN, CDR2 SYDVKM. CDR3 length: 15 amino acids. The ends were cut back, 4 bases at V and 4 bases at J, with 16 bases in the middle. DNA of the CDR3: TGTGCCAGCAGTTACATGGGCAGGGTAGGAGAGACCCAGTACTTC. Translation: CASSYMGRVGETQYF.

The chain uses TRBV5-1 and TRBJ1-2, with 7 bases fitting TRBD1. Trimming cost V 7 bases and J 7 bases; bases outside gene matches: 16. CDR1 SGHRS and CDR2 YFSETQ come from the germline V gene. CDR3 length equals 15 residues. The CDR3 is CASGVKDRSPGGYTF. CDR3 DNA: TGCGCCAGCGGAGTTAAGGACAGGAGCCCTGGTGGCTACACCTTC.

The chain is built from TRBV7-9 and TRBJ1-1; 7 bases line up with TRBD1. V lost 2 bases to trimming and J lost 5 bases; unmatched junction nucleotides: 5. CDR3 length: 14 residues. Germline loops: CDR1 SEHNR, CDR2 FQNEAQ (reference sequence). The chain's CDR3 is CASSLRQGQTEAFF. DNA for the CDR3: TGTGCCAGCAGCTTACGACAGGGCCAGACTGAAGCTTTCTTT.

This clone was picked up one time. The chain couples TRBV5-1 to TRBJ2-3; 8 positions agree with TRBD2. Losses at the gene ends were 4 bases for V and 2 bases for J; bases not matched to a gene: 3. This CDR3 is 14 amino acids long. From germline, CDR1 is SGHRS and CDR2 YFSETQ. This CDR3 reads CASSPGLDTDTQYF. The DNA of the CDR3 is TGCGCCAGCAGCCCGGGACTAGACACAGATACGCAGTATTTT.